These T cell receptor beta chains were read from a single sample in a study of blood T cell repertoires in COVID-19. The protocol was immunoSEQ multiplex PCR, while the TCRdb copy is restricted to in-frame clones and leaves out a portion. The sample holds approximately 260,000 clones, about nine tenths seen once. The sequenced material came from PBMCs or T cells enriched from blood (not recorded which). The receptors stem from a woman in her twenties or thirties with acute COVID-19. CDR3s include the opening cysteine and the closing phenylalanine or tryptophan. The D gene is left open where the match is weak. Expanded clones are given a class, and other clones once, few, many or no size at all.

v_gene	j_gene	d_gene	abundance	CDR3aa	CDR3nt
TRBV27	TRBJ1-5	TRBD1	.	CASSPKSQGPRQPQHF	TGTGCCAGCAGTCCAAAGTCACAGGGGCCTCGTCAGCCCCAGCATTTT
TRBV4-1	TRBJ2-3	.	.	CASSQGLSTDTQYF	TGCGCCAGCAGCCAAGGGCTCAGCACAGATACGCAGTATTTT
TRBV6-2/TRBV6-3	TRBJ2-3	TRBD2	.	CASSDPGLAGSDTQYF	TGTGCCAGCAGCGATCCGGGACTAGCGGGATCAGATACGCAGTATTTT
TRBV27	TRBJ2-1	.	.	CASSLSPGVGSEQFF	TGTGCCAGCAGTTTATCCCCAGGGGTAGGAAGTGAGCAGTTCTTC
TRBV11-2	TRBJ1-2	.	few	CASSLGGPTAYGYTF	TGTGCCAGCAGCTTAGGAGGGCCGACGGCCTATGGCTACACCTTC
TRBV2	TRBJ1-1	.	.	CANTRMNTEAFF	TGTGCCAACACCCGTATGAACACTGAAGCTTTCTTT
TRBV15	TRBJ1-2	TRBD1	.	CATSRDRGDRYRYNYGYTF	TGTGCCACCAGCAGAGATCGCGGGGACAGGTACCGTTATAACTATGGCTACACCTTC
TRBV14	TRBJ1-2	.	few	CASSQGAVYGYTF	TGTGCCAGCAGCCAGGGAGCGGTATATGGCTACACCTTC
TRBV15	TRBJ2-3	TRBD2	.	CATSRPPSGGSTDTQYF	TGTGCCACCAGCAGACCGCCTAGCGGGGGTAGCACAGATACGCAGTATTTT
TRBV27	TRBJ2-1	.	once	CASKSEPYNEQFF	TGTGCCAGCAAGTCCGAGCCCTACAATGAGCAGTTCTTC
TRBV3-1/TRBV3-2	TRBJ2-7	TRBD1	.	CASSKRPGQGAHEQYF	TGTGCCAGCAGCAAACGACCGGGACAGGGGGCCCACGAGCAGTACTTC
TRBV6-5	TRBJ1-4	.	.	CATFDSATNEKLFF	TGTGCCACCTTTGACAGTGCAACTAATGAAAAACTGTTTTTT
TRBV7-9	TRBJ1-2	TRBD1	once	CASSSDDRVRGYTF	TGTGCCAGCAGCTCGGACGACAGGGTTCGTGGCTACACCTTC
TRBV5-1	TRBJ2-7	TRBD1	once	CASSLDRGEQYF	TGCGCCAGCAGCTTGGACAGGGGCGAGCAGTACTTC
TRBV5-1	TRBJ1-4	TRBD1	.	CASSEGAGEKLFF	TGCGCCAGCAGTGAGGGGGCCGGGGAAAAACTGTTTTTT
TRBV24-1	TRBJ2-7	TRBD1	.	CATSNSGTAFYEQYF	TGTGCCACCAGCAACTCCGGGACAGCTTTCTACGAGCAGTACTTC
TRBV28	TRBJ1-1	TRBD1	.	CASSSYGTGLREAFF	TGTGCCAGCAGTTCCTACGGGACAGGCTTAAGGGAGGCTTTCTTT
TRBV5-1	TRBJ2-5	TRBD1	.	CASSGSTGGRETQYF	TGCGCCAGCAGCGGGAGCACAGGGGGCCGAGAGACCCAGTACTTC
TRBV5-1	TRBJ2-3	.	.	CASMPGTSTDTQYF	TGCGCCAGCATGCCAGGGACTAGCACAGATACGCAGTATTTT
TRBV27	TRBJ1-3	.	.	CASSRMGGRDTIYF	TGTGCCAGCAGCAGAATGGGAGGCCGGGACACCATATATTTT
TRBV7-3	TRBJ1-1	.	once	CASSYSTIGNTEAFF	TGTGCCAGCAGTTACAGCACCATTGGGAACACTGAAGCTTTCTTT
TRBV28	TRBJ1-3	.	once	CASSLYRRAAGNTIYF	TGTGCCAGCAGTTTATACCGTCGCGCGGCTGGAAACACCATATATTTT
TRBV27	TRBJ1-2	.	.	CASSLIFRDTYGYTF	TGTGCCAGCAGTTTAATATTCCGGGACACCTATGGCTACACCTTC
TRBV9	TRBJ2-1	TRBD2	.	CASSDGLATNEQFF	TGTGCCAGCAGCGACGGACTAGCGACAAATGAGCAGTTCTTC
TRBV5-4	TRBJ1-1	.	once	CASSLVGTPNTEAFF	TGTGCCAGCAGCTTGGTGGGGACACCGAACACTGAAGCTTTCTTT
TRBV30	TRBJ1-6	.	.	CAWSRGDGTYNSPLHF	TGTGCCTGGAGTAGAGGTGACGGGACCTATAATTCACCCCTCCACTTT